This T cell receptor beta chain originates from a study of shared clonotypes between healthy human individuals. Whole-study findings and limits: There were few donors, and this limited the genetic and exposure-history diversity represented. Rarefaction analysis demonstrated incomplete sorted-subset sequencing notwithstanding large depth. In this cohort, only blood was sampled, and tissue repertoires likely differ.

With respect to this clone: Its antigen is unidentified.

The authors loaded roughly 200 ng DNA, 25,000 to 30,000 T cell genomes, into sorted-subset replicate PCRs. The protocol was immunoSEQ multiplex PCR, while the TCRdb copy is restricted to in-frame clones and leaves out a portion. Here the sample spans under 550,000 clones, approximately 95% being singletons. Sample: naive CD4+ T cells sorted from blood. The subset is: CD45RA+ positively selected. The sequence was collected from a woman between 25 and 40 years old in good health.

Written as DNA, the CDR3 is TGTGCCAGCAGCCAACGGGGTGACAGCTATGGCTACACCTTC. Protein sequence: CASSQRGDSYGYTF. This sequence joins TRBV14 and TRBJ1-2; weak D call: TRBD1 (5 bases). V was pared by 2 bases and J by 4 bases, with 11 bases between. From germline, CDR1 is SGHDN and CDR2 FVKESK. The CDR3 runs 14 residues.